Listed here are 12 T cell receptor beta chains from one sample, sequenced in a study of CD8 T cells in Susac syndrome (dated by TCRdb to between 2018 and 2021). Library preparation used the immunoSEQ multiplex PCR assay. RNA was extracted using the RNeasy kit, and roughly 0.5 to 1 ug of the RNA was reverse transcribed with random hexamers. TCRdb trimmed the raw reads at Q25, called clones with MiXCR and kept productive beta chains. Identical CDR3 protein sequences are pooled into one entry, listed with their most common genes and DNA. Here the sample has some 190,000 distinct CDR3 sequences; roughly 95% occur a single time. The ten most abundant clones make up approximately 0.094% of the sample. Source material: CD4+ T cells from PBMCs. The receptors derive from a human donor in good health.

V is TRBV27 and J is TRBJ1-6; a possible D gene is TRBD1 (6 bases). CDR3 length: 14 residues. Between the trimmed V and J ends, which lost 8 bases and 10 bases, there was a span of 18 bases. Germline V gives CDR1 MNHEY, CDR2 SMNVEV (reference sequence). CDR3 sequence: CASGSDSYRSPLHF. The CDR3 DNA reads TGTGCCAGCGGATCGGACAGCTACAGATCACCCCTCCACTTT.

This chain links TRBV24-1 with TRBJ2-5; D remains unclear. The V gene lost 2 bases and the J gene lost 4 bases, with 7 bases spanning the gap. Germline V lookup: CDR1 KGHDR, CDR2 SFDVKD. CDR3 length: 13 residues. CDR3 region: CATSDSGVETQYF. The CDR3 DNA is TGTGCCACCAGTGATTCGGGCGTAGAGACCCAGTACTTC.

The chain employs TRBV5-1 and TRBJ1-2; possible D gene TRBD1, 5 bases. The CDR3 spans 12 residues. Per the germline V gene, CDR1 is SGHRS and CDR2 is YFSETQ. Between the trimmed V and J ends, which lost 0 bases and 8 bases, there was a span of 8 bases. DNA for the CDR3: TGCGCCAGCAGCTTGGCCGGGGACGGCTACACCTTC. Translated, it gives CASSLAGDGYTF.

The chain carries TRBV20-1 and TRBJ2-3; no definite D call. In germline, CDR1 is DFQATT, CDR2 SNEGSKA (reference sequence). V shed 5 bases and J shed 5 bases, with 8 bases lying between them. This CDR3 comprises 11 residues. The CDR3 here is CSAPDLDTQYF. The CDR3 nucleotides are TGCAGTGCTCCGGACCTAGATACGCAGTATTTT.

This chain joins TRBV15 and TRBJ2-5; 12 nucleotides line up with TRBD2. The germline V gene encodes CDR1 LNHNV and CDR2 YYDKDF (reference sequence). CDR3 length: 17 amino acids. V lost 6 bases to trimming and J lost 4 bases; unmatched junction nucleotides: 12. The CDR3 protein is CATRAATGLAGTETQYF. The DNA for the CDR3 is TGTGCCACCAGGGCCGCTACGGGACTAGCGGGCACAGAGACCCAGTACTTC. Drawing the rest from reference TRBV15 and TRBJ2-5, the complete variable domain is DAMVIQNPRYQVTQFGKPVTLSCSQTLNHNVMYWYQQKSSQAPKLLFHYYDKDFNNEADTPDNFQSRRPNTSFCFLDIRSPGLGDTAMYLCATRAATGLAGTETQYFGPGTRLLVL.

The CDR3 spells CASNSARQKGHSPLHF. The DNA for the CDR3 is TGTGCCAGCAACTCAGCCCGACAGAAGGGTCATTCACCCCTCCACTTT. This chain connects TRBV6-1 to TRBJ1-6, with D perhaps TRBD1 (5 bases). The V gene lost 7 bases and the J gene lost 8 bases, with 21 bases spanning the gap. The germline V gene has CDR1 MNHNS and CDR2 SASEGT. This CDR3 contains 16 residues.

This chain uses TRBV28 with TRBJ1-1; tentatively, D is TRBD1 (6 bases). The CDR3 extends over 13 amino acids. The V gene lost 2 bases and the J gene lost 10 bases, with 14 bases spanning the gap. Germline V CDR1 and CDR2: MDHEN, SYDVKM. The CDR3 sequence is CASSLDRQAVAFF. The CDR3 region has the DNA TGTGCCAGCAGTTTAGACCGACAGGCTGTAGCTTTCTTT. Together with reference TRBV28 and TRBJ1-1, the CDR3 gives the full variable domain: DVKVTQSSRYLVKRTGEKVFLECVQDMDHENMFWYRQDPGLGLRLIYFSYDVKMKEKGDIPEGYSVSREKKERFSLILESASTNQTSMYLCASSLDRQAVAFFGQGTRLTVV.

This chain links TRBV6-1 with TRBJ1-2; no definite D call. Germline V gene sequence: CDR1 MNHNS, CDR2 SASEGT. The CDR3 contains 16 residues. Trimming took off 1 base at V and 2 bases at J, with 14 bases between the two ends. CDR3 sequence reads: CASSEGPATLNYGYTF. The CDR3 DNA sequence: TGTGCCAGCAGTGAAGGCCCGGCGACACTAAACTATGGCTACACCTTC.

The J gene is TRBJ2-1, the V gene TRBV7-3; no clear D. V gave up 5 bases and J gave up 8 bases, with 16 bases separating them. The V gene's germline CDR1 is SGHTA and CDR2 FQGTGA. This CDR3 comprises 14 residues. This CDR3 reads CASSPPGPGHEQFF. As DNA, the CDR3 is TGTGCCAGCAGCCCCCCCGGGCCGGGCCATGAGCAGTTCTTC.

The J gene is TRBJ1-2, the V gene TRBV6-5; 7 bases fit TRBD1. Germline lookup yields CDR1 MNHEY and CDR2 SVGAGI. V trimming: 2 bases; J trimming: 4 bases; junction bases outside the gene matches: 7. The CDR3 is 15 residues long. The CDR3 spells CASSYGTDKTYGYTF. CDR3 DNA sequence: TGTGCCAGCAGTTACGGGACAGATAAAACCTATGGCTACACCTTC.

The chain links TRBV18 to TRBJ1-4; D ambiguous. V lost 1 base to trimming and J lost 8 bases, with 8 bases between them. Per germline, CDR1 KGHSH and CDR2 LQKENI. The CDR3 is 13 residues long. In DNA, the CDR3 is TGTGCCAGCTCACCACGAACAGAGGAAAAACTGTTTTTT. It yields the protein CASSPRTEEKLFF.

This clonotype was seen only a few times. The chain employs TRBV29-1 and TRBJ2-7; D is perhaps TRBD1 (5 bases). There are 11 residues in the CDR3. With 3 bases removed from V and 2 bases from J, the gap between germline ends came to 5 bases. CDR1 is SQVTM, CDR2 ANQGSEA, per germline. The CDR3 spells CSVETAYEQYF. CDR3 sequence (DNA): TGCAGCGTTGAGACAGCCTACGAGCAGTACTTC.